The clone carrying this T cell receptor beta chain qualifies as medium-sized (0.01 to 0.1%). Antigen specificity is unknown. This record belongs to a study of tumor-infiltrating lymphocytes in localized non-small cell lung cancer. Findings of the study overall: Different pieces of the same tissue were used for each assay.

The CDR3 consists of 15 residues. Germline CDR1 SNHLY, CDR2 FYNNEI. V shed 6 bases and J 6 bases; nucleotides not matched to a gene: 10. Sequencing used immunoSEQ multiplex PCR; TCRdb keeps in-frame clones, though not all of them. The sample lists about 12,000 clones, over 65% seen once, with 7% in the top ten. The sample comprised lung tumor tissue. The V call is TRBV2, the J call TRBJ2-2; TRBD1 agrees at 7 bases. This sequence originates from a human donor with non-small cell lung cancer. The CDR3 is CASSHGQVSPGELFF. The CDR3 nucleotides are TGTGCCAGCAGCCACGGACAGGTCAGCCCCGGGGAGCTGTTTTTT.